This TCR beta chain originates from a study of blood T cell repertoires in COVID-19. Background on the study: COVID-19 samples collected from the United States, Italy and Spain covered acute and convalescent phases. Sources were T cells, B-cell-depleted T cells, or PBMCs; the material itself was cDNA or gDNA.

CDR1 and CDR2 (germline): LNHDA, SQIVND (reference sequence). CDR3 length: 14 residues. Trimming removed 5 bases from V and 7 bases from J; junction bases left unmatched: 6. Per the original methods: Reference gene primer amplification in the assay estimated nucleated cell counts. TCRdb's table, derived via immunoSEQ multiplex PCR, lists solely in-frame clones and lacks some. The DNA was the basis for D and trimming; V, J and clone size are from that table. Of approximately 280,000 clones listed, around 89% are singletons. Input material: peripheral blood. The chain has TRBV19 and TRBJ1-5, with 9 bases lining up with TRBD1. The clonotype comes from a woman in her sixties with acute or convalescent COVID-19. The CDR3 DNA is TGTGCCAGTAGTCCGTGGACAGGGGAACAGCCCCAGCATTTT. Its translation: CASSPWTGEQPQHF.